The 22 T cell receptor beta chains below come from one sample, sequenced in a study of cytomegalovirus exposure and HLA in healthy donors. Some clones are missing from TCRdb's copy, which holds only in-frame ones; the method was immunoSEQ multiplex PCR. The table has 45,000 to 65,000 clones, nearly 90% seen once. Input material: PBMCs. These receptors originate from a woman aged 18-30 years in good health and CMV-seronegative.

The CDR3 coding sequence is TGTGCCAGCAGTCTTGGGCCGAACACTGAAGCTTTCTTT. Translated: CASSLGPNTEAFF. J is TRBJ1-1 and V is TRBV6-5; D unclear. With 5 bases removed from V and 1 base from J, the gap between germline ends came to 8 bases. The CDR3 sequence is 13 residues long. Germline CDR1 and CDR2: MNHEY and SVGAGI.

The CDR3 sequence is CASSARGNEQFF. The CDR3 region has the DNA TGTGCCAGCAGCGCGCGGGGGAATGAGCAGTTCTTC. This sequence joins TRBV7-9 and TRBJ2-1; TRBD2 matches at 7 bases. CDR3 size: 12 residues. J was trimmed by 7 bases and V by 5 bases; bases with no gene match: 2. CDR1 is SEHNR, CDR2 FQNEAQ, per germline (reference sequence).

This clone was detected only once. The CDR3 DNA is TGTGCCACCAGCAGCCAGGGGGTAGGATTTTTTGGGGTAGCCAAAAACATTCAGTACTTC. This codes for CATSSQGVGFFGVAKNIQYF. The chain combines TRBV15 with TRBJ2-4; 7 bases agree with TRBD1. CDR1 is LNHNV, CDR2 YYDKDF, per germline (reference sequence). Trimming cost V 3 bases and J 0 bases; bases outside gene matches: 17. The CDR3 totals 20 residues.

V gene TRBV2 combines with J gene TRBJ2-1; D possibly corresponds to TRBD2 (6 bases). Germline CDR1 and CDR2: SNHLY and FYNNEI. The CDR3 is made up of 14 amino acids. Trimming cost V 6 bases and J 7 bases, with 16 bases left between them. The CDR3: CASSTWGVGNEQFF. DNA of the CDR3: TGTGCCAGCAGCACCTGGGGGGTCGGGAATGAGCAGTTCTTC.

The chain is built from TRBV5-4 and TRBJ1-2, with unresolved D. Germline V CDR1 and CDR2: SGHNT, YYREEE (reference sequence). This CDR3 region has 14 residues. Trimming stripped 0 bases from V and 2 bases from J, with 8 bases between. CDR3 region: CASSLEIQNYGYTF. The CDR3 DNA is TGTGCCAGCAGCTTGGAAATACAGAACTATGGCTACACCTTC.

CDR3 residues: CASSLEPQSSLPQETQYF. DNA of the CDR3: TGCGCCAGCAGCTTGGAACCACAATCTTCCTTACCCCAAGAGACCCAGTACTTC. V usage is TRBV5-1 and J usage is TRBJ2-5; D is unresolved. V was shortened by 0 bases and J by 1 base, with 19 bases between the two germline ends. CDR1 is SGHRS and CDR2 is YFSETQ in the germline V gene. The CDR3 is made up of 18 amino acids.

Only a few counts were recorded for this clone. The rearrangement uses TRBV6-5 and TRBJ1-3; 7 bases align to TRBD1. Trimming took 0 bases from V and 3 from J; bases not matched to a gene: 5. This CDR3 comprises 16 residues. The V gene's germline CDR1 is MNHEY and CDR2 SVGAGI. CDR3 nucleotides: TGTGCCAGCAGTTACTCCGGCAGGGGGAATGGAAACACCATATATTTT. Encoded protein: CASSYSGRGNGNTIYF.

The V call is TRBV30, the J call TRBJ1-3, with D unclear. Germline assignment: CDR1 GTSNPN and CDR2 SVGIG (reference sequence). The CDR3 runs to 12 residues. The V end was cut by 6 bases, the J end by 0 bases, with 6 bases between. The CDR3 DNA reads as TGTGCCTGTAAGAGCTCTGGAAACACCATATATTTT. Translating gives CACKSSGNTIYF.

This sequence joins TRBV7-3 and TRBJ2-1; 10 bases fit TRBD2. V dropped 0 bases and J dropped 3; count of bases not matched to a gene: 5. Germline loops: CDR1 SGHTA, CDR2 FQGTGA. The CDR3 is 17 amino acids. The CDR3 is CASSLTLLAGVYNEQFF. The DNA for the CDR3 is TGTGCCAGCAGCTTAACGCTTCTAGCGGGAGTCTACAATGAGCAGTTCTTC.

This clone was detected only once. This chain links TRBV11-2 with TRBJ1-5; 9 bases line up with TRBD1. The CDR3 covers 17 residues. The trim removed 6 bases at V and 5 bases at J, leaving 14 bases unmatched. CDR1 is SGHAT and CDR2 is FQNNGV in the germline V gene. In DNA, the CDR3 is TGTGCCAGCAGACTACAGGGGGCACCAAGTGGGGATCAGCCCCAGCATTTT. This encodes CASRLQGAPSGDQPQHF.

The J gene is TRBJ1-2, the V gene TRBV5-1; unclear D gene. CDR3 length equals 13 residues. Germline V gene sequence: CDR1 SGHRS, CDR2 YFSETQ. The germline V and J ends were trimmed by 0 bases and 4 bases, with 7 bases remaining between them. In DNA, the CDR3 is TGCGCCAGCAGCTTGGCCCCAGTCTATGGCTACACCTTC. Translated: CASSLAPVYGYTF.

This clone appeared a single time. The V call is TRBV2, the J call TRBJ2-3, with TRBD2 identical over 9 bases. Germline V gives CDR1 SNHLY, CDR2 FYNNEI. The CDR3 is made up of 17 amino acids. V lost 3 bases, J lost 0 bases, and 7 bases stayed unmatched. This chain's CDR3 is CASSESRGGASTDTQYF. The CDR3 bases are TGTGCCAGCAGTGAGTCGCGCGGGGGGGCTAGCACAGATACGCAGTATTTT. Combining the CDR3 with reference TRBV2 and TRBJ2-3 gives the whole variable domain EPEVTQTPSHQVTQMGQEVILRCVPISNHLYFYWYRQILGQKVEFLVSFYNNEISEKSEIFDDQFSVERPDGSNFTLKIRSTKLEDSAMYFCASSESRGGASTDTQYFGPGTRLTVL.

This clone was found once. A much larger clone is a single base away; this may be a read error. The chain links TRBV6-4 to TRBJ2-2; perhaps TRBD2 as D (5 bases). Trimming shortened V by 3 bases and J by 6 bases, and 11 bases separated the two germline ends. Looked up from germline, CDR1 is MRHNA and CDR2 is SNTAGT. This CDR3 has 14 amino acids. The CDR3 is CASSEASAAGELFF. As DNA, the CDR3 is TGTGCCAGCAGTGAAGCCTCAGCGGCCGGGGAGCTGTTTTTT.

The J gene is TRBJ2-3, the V gene TRBV7-9; 7 bases are shared with TRBD2. V lost 5 bases to trimming and J lost 3 bases; unmatched junction nucleotides: 11. CDR3 length equals 16 residues. The germline CDR1 and CDR2 sequences are SEHNR and FQNEAQ (reference sequence). The CDR3 here is CASSLRGGRATDTQYF. CDR3 nucleotides: TGTGCCAGCAGCCTCCGGGGCGGGAGAGCGACAGATACGCAGTATTTT. Drawing the rest from reference TRBV7-9 and TRBJ2-3, the complete variable domain is DTGVSQNPRHKITKRGQNVTFRCDPISEHNRLYWYRQTLGQGPEFLTYFQNEAQLEKSRLLSDRFSAERPKGSFSTLEIQRTEQGDSAMYLCASSLRGGRATDTQYFGPGTRLTVL.

The chain uses TRBV29-1 and TRBJ1-5; the D gene is possibly TRBD1 (5 bases). CDR3 length: 13 residues. V was trimmed by 4 bases and J by 4 bases, leaving 11 bases between them. Germline V gene lookup returns CDR1 SQVTM and CDR2 ANQGSEA. CDR3 sequence reads: CSVAWGLNQPQHF. CDR3 DNA sequence: TGCAGCGTTGCCTGGGGACTAAATCAGCCCCAGCATTTT.

The chain joins TRBV6-5 to TRBJ2-4, with 8 bases lining up with TRBD1. J gave up 7 bases and V 5 bases, and 7 bases lay outside the gene matches. The germline CDR1 and CDR2 sequences are MNHEY and SVGAGI. This CDR3 region has 14 residues. CDR3 amino acids: CASSGRGQGNIQYF. The CDR3 nucleotides read TGTGCCAGCAGTGGCAGGGGGCAGGGGAACATTCAGTACTTC.

This clone appeared a single time. The rearrangement uses TRBV19 and TRBJ2-3; D not certain. Trimming left V 5 bases short and J 4 bases short, with 13 bases between. From germline, CDR1 is LNHDA and CDR2 SQIVND (reference sequence). The CDR3 contains 14 residues. The CDR3 DNA follows: TGTGCCAGTAGTGCCATTGAGTCGCCAGATACGCAGTATTTT. It encodes CASSAIESPDTQYF.

This chain links TRBV7-2 with TRBJ1-6; D is unclear. Deletions cut 1 base from V and 9 bases from J, with 13 bases between. CDR1 is SGHTA and CDR2 is FQGNSA in the germline V gene. This CDR3 has 15 amino acids. The CDR3 DNA follows: TGTGCCAGCAGCTTAGAATTTGGGCAGCTTTCACCCCTCCACTTT. Translating it yields CASSLEFGQLSPLHF.

The chain combines TRBV6-5 with TRBJ1-3; 10 bases line up with TRBD1. The V and J ends lost 11 bases and 7 bases, in that order; junction bases with no gene match: 2. Per the germline V gene, CDR1 is MNHEY and CDR2 is SVGAGI. The CDR3 has 11 amino acids. For the CDR3, the DNA is TGTGCCGCGGGACAGGGGAACACCATATATTTT. Translated, it gives CAAGQGNTIYF.

This clone came up a few times. The V call is TRBV27, the J call TRBJ1-2; 10 bases line up with TRBD1. V lost 6 bases, J lost 4 bases, and 8 bases stayed unmatched. This CDR3 is 15 amino acids long. The germline gives CDR1 MNHEY, CDR2 SMNVEV (reference sequence). The CDR3 is CASRTGGASGYGYTF. In DNA, the CDR3 is TGTGCCAGCAGGACAGGGGGCGCCTCTGGCTATGGCTACACCTTC.

CDR3 DNA: TGTGCCAGCAGTTTCGCGGGGTCCTCCTACGAGCAGTACTTC. Translation gives CASSFAGSSYEQYF. The rearrangement uses TRBV27 and TRBJ2-7, with D perhaps matching TRBD2 (6 bases). Trimming took off 3 bases at V and 0 bases at J, with 9 bases between the two ends. This CDR3 contains 14 residues. The germline V gene has CDR1 MNHEY and CDR2 SMNVEV (reference sequence).

The rearrangement uses TRBV5-4 and TRBJ2-1; the match to TRBD2 covers 9 bases. The trim removed 4 bases at V and 7 bases at J, leaving 6 bases unmatched. From germline, CDR1 is SGHNT and CDR2 YYREEE (reference sequence). The CDR3 spans 14 residues. DNA for the CDR3: TGTGCCAGCAGCCCCGGGACTAGCTCAAATGAGCAGTTCTTC. It is translated as CASSPGTSSNEQFF. Full variable domain (missing parts from reference TRBV5-4 and TRBJ2-1): ETGVTQSPTHLIKTRGQQVTLRCSSQSGHNTVSWYQQALGQGPQFIFQYYREEENGRGNFPPRFSGLQFPNYSSELNVNALELDDSALYLCASSPGTSSNEQFFGPGTRLTVL.